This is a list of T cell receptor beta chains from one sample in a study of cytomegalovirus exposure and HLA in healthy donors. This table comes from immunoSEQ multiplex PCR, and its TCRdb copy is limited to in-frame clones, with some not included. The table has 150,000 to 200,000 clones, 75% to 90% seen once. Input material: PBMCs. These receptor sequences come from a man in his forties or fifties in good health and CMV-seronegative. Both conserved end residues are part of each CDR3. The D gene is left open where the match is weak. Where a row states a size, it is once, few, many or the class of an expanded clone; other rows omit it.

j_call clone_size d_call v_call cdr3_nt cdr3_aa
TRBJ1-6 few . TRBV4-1 TGCGCCAGCAGCCGCTATGCTCCAGAGGGGGTAGGATCACCCCTCCACTTT CASSRYAPEGVGSPLHF
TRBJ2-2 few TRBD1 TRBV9 TGTGCCAGCAGCGTAGCCCAAAGACAGGGTACCGGGGAGCTGTTTTTT CASSVAQRQGTGELFF
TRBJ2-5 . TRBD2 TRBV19 TGTGCCAGTGGATCTAGCGGGGGGCTACGCCAAGAGACCCAGTACTTC CASGSSGGLRQETQYF
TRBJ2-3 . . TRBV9 TGTGCCAGCAGCCCCGGCGACGTATTGAGGAATACGCAGTATTTT CASSPGDVLRNTQYF
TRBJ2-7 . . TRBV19 TGTGCCAGTAGTACCCTGAGCTCCTACGAGCAGTACTTC CASSTLSSYEQYF
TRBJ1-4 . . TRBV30 TGTGCCTGGAGTACGAGTGAAAAACTGTTTTTT CAWSTSEKLFF
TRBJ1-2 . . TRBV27 TGTGCCAGCAGACTTTTCGCTGTTGGGCATTATGGCTACACCTTC CASRLFAVGHYGYTF
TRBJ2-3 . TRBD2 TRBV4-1 TGCGCCAGCAGCCAAGATAGGACTAGGGCCACAGATACGCAGTATTTT CASSQDRTRATDTQYF
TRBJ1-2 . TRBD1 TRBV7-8 TGTGCCAGCAGCCCGGTGTGGGACAGGGTATATGGCTACACCTTC CASSPVWDRVYGYTF
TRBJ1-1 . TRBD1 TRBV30 TGTGCCTGGGGCAGTTTGGGACAGATCCTGAACACTGAAGCTTTCTTT CAWGSLGQILNTEAFF
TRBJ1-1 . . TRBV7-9 TGTGCCAGCAGGTATATAGGGGGGAACACTGAAGCTTTCTTT CASRYIGGNTEAFF
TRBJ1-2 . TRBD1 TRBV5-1 TGCGCCAGCACCCTCTGGACAGGTCTTAGGGGAGGCTACACCTTC CASTLWTGLRGGYTF
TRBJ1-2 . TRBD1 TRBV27 TGTGCCAGCAGCTTATACCGGGACAGGGGGAACTATGGCTACACCTTC CASSLYRDRGNYGYTF
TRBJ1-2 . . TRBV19 TGTGCCAGTACCCCTGGGAAACAGGTCAGCTACACCTTC CASTPGKQVSYTF
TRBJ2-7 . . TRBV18 TGTGCCAGCTCAACCTCACCTACCTCCTACGAGCAGTACTTC CASSTSPTSYEQYF
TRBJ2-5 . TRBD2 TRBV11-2 TGTGCCAGCAGATTTATCCGGGGGGAAGGGACCCAGTACTTC CASRFIRGEGTQYF
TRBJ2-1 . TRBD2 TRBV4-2 TGTGCCAGCAGCCAGTCTAGCGGGAGAGAGTACAATGAGCAGTTCTTC CASSQSSGREYNEQFF